A single sample gave rise to the 16 T cell receptor beta chains below, sequenced in a study of response to subunit inactivated influenza vaccine. TCRdb reprocessed the RT-PCR reads with MiXCR, giving one entry per CDR3 protein. This table holds around 300,000 distinct CDR3 sequences, over 20% found once. Sequencing used PBMCs from blood, obtained about 19 months after vaccination. All receptors derive from a man aged 50 to 69 who received an inactivated influenza vaccine.

This clonotype was seen a handful of times. The gene calls are TRBV6-5 and TRBJ1-6; 7 bases are a match to TRBD1. The germline V gene encodes CDR1 MNHEY and CDR2 SVGAGI. The ends lost 0 bases at V and 10 bases at J; junction bases unmatched: 6. This CDR3 is built from 15 residues. The CDR3 sequence: CASSYSNRGNSPLHF. The DNA for the CDR3 is TGTGCCAGCAGTTACTCTAACAGGGGAAACTCACCCCTCCACTTT.

This clonotype appeared a single time. This sequence joins TRBV7-2 and TRBJ2-5; D unclear. The CDR3 is made up of 12 amino acids. Trimming pared 6 bases from V and 5 bases from J, leaving 10 bases between. The germline gives CDR1 SGHTA, CDR2 FQGNSA. The CDR3 protein is CASSFVRETQYF. As DNA, the CDR3 is TGTGCCAGCAGTTTCGTCAGGGAGACCCAGTACTTC.

This clonotype was picked up a small number of times. J is TRBJ1-2 and V is TRBV30; the match to TRBD1 covers 8 bases. V dropped 5 bases and J dropped 11; count of bases not matched to a gene: 13. The CDR3 has 13 amino acids. Germline-derived CDR1 and CDR2 are GTSNPN and SVGIG (reference sequence). CDR3 amino acids: CAWSTGTGETYTF. The CDR3, as DNA: TGTGCCTGGTCGACCGGGACAGGAGAAACTTACACCTTC. The variable domain in full, with the rest retrieved from reference TRBV30 and TRBJ1-2, is SQTIHQWPATLVQPVGSPLSLECTVEGTSNPNLYWYRQAAGRGLQLLFYSVGIGQISSEVPQNLSASRPQDRQFILSSKKLLLSDSGFYLCAWSTGTGETYTFGSGTRLTVV.

This clonotype was seen only a few times. The chain recombines TRBV12-3 or TRBV12-4 with TRBJ1-4, with a weak D call TRBD1 (5 bases). Trimming shortened V by 5 bases and J by 7 bases, and 14 bases separated the two germline ends. This CDR3 spans 14 amino acids. CDR3 region: CASSRRDSTEKLFF. As DNA, the CDR3 is TGTGCCAGCAGTCGCAGGGATTCAACTGAAAAACTGTTTTTT.

The J gene is TRBJ2-5, the V gene TRBV5-1; D gene ambiguous. This CDR3 spans 13 amino acids. The germline V and J ends were trimmed by 3 bases and 4 bases, with 10 bases remaining between them. Germline V CDR1 and CDR2: SGHRS, YFSETQ. The chain's CDR3 is CASSSGSAETQYF. The CDR3 nucleotides are TGCGCCAGCAGCTCCGGCAGCGCAGAGACCCAGTACTTC.

This clonotype was counted ten times or more. The chain couples TRBV20-1 to TRBJ1-1, with 7 positions matching TRBD1. The CDR3 spans 14 residues. V lost 6 bases to trimming and J lost 4 bases; unmatched junction nucleotides: 11. In germline, CDR1 is DFQATT, CDR2 SNEGSKA (reference sequence). CDR3 in DNA: TGCAGTGCCCGAGGTGTCAGGGGGGGCACTGAAGCTTTCTTT. This encodes CSARGVRGGTEAFF.

The rearrangement uses TRBV2 and TRBJ1-1; D is uncertain. V was clipped by 7 bases and J by 0 bases, with 15 bases between them. CDR1 and CDR2 from the germline V gene are SNHLY and FYNNEI. The CDR3 has 15 amino acids. CDR3 protein: CASNREGGLNTEAFF. In DNA, the CDR3 is TGTGCCAGCAACCGAGAGGGCGGTTTGAACACTGAAGCTTTCTTT. Filled out from reference TRBV2 and TRBJ1-1, the complete variable domain reads EPEVTQTPSHQVTQMGQEVILRCVPISNHLYFYWYRQILGQKVEFLVSFYNNEISEKSEIFDDQFSVERPDGSNFTLKIRSTKLEDSAMYFCASNREGGLNTEAFFGQGTRLTVV.

This rearrangement joins TRBV27 to TRBJ1-2, with D maybe TRBD1 (6 bases). With 5 bases removed from V and 4 bases from J, the gap between germline ends came to 23 bases. This CDR3 is built from 17 residues. CDR1 is MNHEY, CDR2 SMNVEV, per germline (reference sequence). The CDR3 nucleotides are TGTGCCAGCAGTCCATCACCTCCACAGGGCGTATCCTATGGCTACACCTTC. Protein sequence: CASSPSPPQGVSYGYTF.

This clonotype occurred many times. This chain connects TRBV5-1 to TRBJ1-2, with no clear D. This CDR3 has 13 amino acids. Between the trimmed V and J ends, which lost 2 bases and 0 bases, there was a span of 5 bases. Germline CDR1 and CDR2: SGHRS and YFSETQ. CDR3 coding DNA: TGCGCCAGCAGCTTCAAAGCTAACTATGGCTACACCTTC. As protein: CASSFKANYGYTF.

This clonotype was seen repeatedly, ten times or more. V and J are TRBV5-1 and TRBJ2-5; no clear D gene. This CDR3 is built from 13 residues. Per germline, CDR1 SGHRS and CDR2 YFSETQ. Between the trimmed V and J ends, which lost 1 base and 3 bases, there was a span of 7 bases. CDR3 nucleotide sequence: TGCGCCAGCAGCTTGAAGTTTAAAGAGACCCAGTACTTC. This gives the protein CASSLKFKETQYF.

This sequence joins TRBV7-2 and TRBJ2-1, with TRBD1 identical over 7 bases. This CDR3 contains 15 residues. Germline V lookup: CDR1 SGHTA, CDR2 FQGNSA. After removal of 5 bases from V and 4 bases from J, the junction contained 8 bases not matched to a gene. The CDR3 DNA sequence: TGTGCCAGCAGCATAAGGACAGGAAATTACAATGAGCAGTTCTTC. It yields the protein CASSIRTGNYNEQFF.

V usage is TRBV20-1 and J usage is TRBJ2-7; no reliable D call. The CDR3 totals 14 residues. The germline gives CDR1 DFQATT, CDR2 SNEGSKA (reference sequence). The germline V and J ends were trimmed by 1 base and 3 bases, with 13 bases remaining between them. The CDR3 DNA sequence: TGCAGTGCTAGAGCCTCTCCAGATATCTACGAGCAGTACTTC. It yields the protein CSARASPDIYEQYF.

This chain links TRBV23-1 with TRBJ2-1; D uncertain. TRBV23-1 is given ORF status, its function remaining uncertain. The ends were cut back, 3 bases at V and 0 bases at J, with 3 bases in the middle. The CDR3 consists of 13 residues. The CDR3 loop is CASSHGSYNEQFF. The CDR3 DNA reads TGCGCCAGCAGTCATGGCTCCTACAATGAGCAGTTCTTC.

This rearrangement joins TRBV2 to TRBJ2-7; 7 bases agree with TRBD2. V gave up 5 bases and J gave up 3 bases; unmatched junction bases: 10. Germline lookup yields CDR1 SNHLY and CDR2 FYNNEI. The CDR3 totals 15 residues. DNA for the CDR3: TGTGCCAGCAGTAAGGCTCGGGACTACGACTACGAGCAGTACTTC. It codes for CASSKARDYDYEQYF.

This clonotype showed up many times. The rearrangement uses TRBV6-1 and TRBJ1-5, with 7 bases aligning to TRBD1. V trimming: 6 bases; J trimming: 0 bases; junction bases outside the gene matches: 2. This CDR3 spans 14 amino acids. In germline, CDR1 is MNHNS, CDR2 SASEGT. CDR3 sequence (DNA): TGTGCCAGCAGGACAGGGTTTAGCAATCAGCCCCAGCATTTT. Protein sequence: CASRTGFSNQPQHF.

The rearrangement uses TRBV4-2 and TRBJ1-2; D gene ambiguous. From germline, CDR1 is LGHNA and CDR2 YNFKEQ. This CDR3 comprises 14 residues. Trimming removed 0 bases from V and 6 bases from J, with 11 bases in between. Here the CDR3 reads CASSQDPPTDGYTF. The CDR3 DNA reads TGTGCCAGCAGCCAAGATCCCCCAACGGATGGCTACACCTTC.